This entry lists 12 T cell receptor beta chains sequenced from one sample in a study of OX40 agonist ivuxolimab in advanced cancers. Here immunoSEQ multiplex PCR was the method, and the copy in TCRdb shows in-frame clones only, minus some. Of fewer than 85,000 clones in the sample, just over 85% were seen once. The sequenced sample was CD4+ or CD8+ T cells sorted from blood, obtained in a trial of the OX40 agonist ivuxolimab. The origin of the receptors is an adult with an advanced solid tumor such as melanoma, head and neck, liver or kidney cancer.

The chain combines TRBV10-3 with TRBJ1-2, with D hard to call. The ends were cut back, 2 bases at V and 3 bases at J, with 10 bases in the middle. CDR3 length: 14 amino acids. Germline V CDR1 and CDR2: ENHRY, SYGVKD. CDR3 in DNA: TGTGCCATCAGTGAGCGAGGTCTGGACTATGGCTACACCTTC. It codes for CAISERGLDYGYTF.

This sequence joins TRBV7-6 and TRBJ2-5; perhaps TRBD1 as D (7 bases). Trimming left V 2 bases short and J 5 bases short, with 15 bases between. The CDR3 totals 15 residues. From germline, CDR1 is SGHVS and CDR2 FNYEAQ. CDR3 coding DNA: TGTGCCAGCAGCTTACGGAGTCCAGGGGGGGAGACCCAGTACTTC. Its protein product is CASSLRSPGGETQYF.

This CDR3 reads CASRSTGSGNEQYF. The CDR3 DNA sequence: TGTGCCAGCAGGTCGACAGGGTCGGGAAACGAGCAGTACTTC. The chain has TRBV7-2 and TRBJ2-7; 7 bases match TRBD1. With V trimmed by 6 bases and J by 5 bases, 10 bases remained unmatched. Germline CDR1 reads SGHTA; CDR2 reads FQGNSA. This CDR3 is built from 14 residues.

This chain uses TRBV7-9 with TRBJ1-3; D is uncertain. Germline loops: CDR1 SEHNR, CDR2 FQNEAQ (reference sequence). This CDR3 contains 13 residues. The ends were cut back, 4 bases at V and 3 bases at J, with 7 bases in the middle. The CDR3 DNA reads as TGTGCCAGCAGCTCGCTCTATGGAAACACCATATATTTT. It is translated as CASSSLYGNTIYF.

The chain joins TRBV11-1 to TRBJ1-2; TRBD1 matches 9 bases. Germline CDR1 reads SGHAT; CDR2 reads FQDESV (reference sequence). The CDR3 totals 14 residues. Germline trimming cut 4 bases from V and 8 bases from J; bases unmatched to any gene: 8. In nucleotides, the CDR3 is TGTGCCAGCAGCTCCCGGGACAGGGCGCGCGGCTACACCTTC. Its translation: CASSSRDRARGYTF.

The chain recombines TRBV11-2 with TRBJ1-1; 8 nucleotides match TRBD1. Germline V gene data show CDR1 as SGHAT and CDR2 as FQNNGV. Trimming removed 2 bases from V and 5 bases from J; junction bases left unmatched: 1. The CDR3 extends over 13 amino acids. CDR3 loop: CASSLNRGTEAFF. The CDR3 nucleotides read TGTGCCAGCAGCTTAAACAGGGGGACTGAAGCTTTCTTT. Full variable domain (remainder filled in from reference TRBV11-2 and TRBJ1-1): EAGVAQSPRYKIIEKRQSVAFWCNPISGHATLYWYQQILGQGPKLLIQFQNNGVVDDSQLPKDRFSAERLKGVDSTLKIQPAKLEDSAVYLCASSLNRGTEAFFGQGTRLTVV.

The J gene is TRBJ2-7, the V gene TRBV5-1; 8 bases line up with TRBD2. This CDR3 has 14 amino acids. Germline V gene lookup returns CDR1 SGHRS and CDR2 YFSETQ. Trimming cost V 0 bases and J 6 bases; bases outside gene matches: 5. CDR3 bases: TGCGCCAGCAGCTTGGAATTCGGGGGGGCCGAGCAGTACTTC. This translates into CASSLEFGGAEQYF.

V is TRBV6-6 and J is TRBJ2-3, with a tentative D call TRBD1 (5 bases). The V and J ends lost 8 bases and 0 bases respectively, with 15 bases between them. The CDR3 consists of 15 residues. Germline lookup yields CDR1 MNHNY and CDR2 SVGAGI (reference sequence). The CDR3 region has the DNA TGTGCCAGCTCCGAGGTGACAGCCAGCACAGATACGCAGTATTTT. Amino acids: CASSEVTASTDTQYF.

The rearrangement uses TRBV10-3 and TRBJ2-5; TRBD2 aligns across 15 bases. CDR3 size: 16 residues. Germline V CDR1 and CDR2: ENHRY, SYGVKD. J was trimmed by 5 bases and V by 6 bases; bases with no gene match: 7. CDR3: CAIRGGLAGGMETQYF. The CDR3 coding sequence is TGTGCCATCAGGGGGGGACTAGCGGGAGGTATGGAGACCCAGTACTTC.

This clone was recorded once. The rearrangement joins TRBV6-1 to TRBJ2-5, with D possibly called TRBD1 or TRBD2 (5 bases each). Germline values: CDR1 MNHNS, CDR2 SASEGT. Trimming removed 7 bases at V and 3 bases at J, with 12 bases between. This CDR3 comprises 13 residues. The CDR3 loop reads CASTYGGEETQYF. CDR3 bases: TGTGCCAGCACCTATGGGGGTGAAGAGACCCAGTACTTC.

The chain is built from TRBV7-2 and TRBJ2-7; D unresolved. Per germline, CDR1 SGHTA and CDR2 FQGNSA. The CDR3 is made up of 12 amino acids. The V end was cut by 4 bases, the J end by 6 bases, with 10 bases between. CDR3 coding DNA: TGTGCCAGCAGCTCCTTTAGCCGCGAGCAGTACTTC. It translates to CASSSFSREQYF.

The J gene is TRBJ1-2, the V gene TRBV7-9, with a tentative D call TRBD1 (6 bases). V lost 3 bases and J lost 3, with 14 bases in between. The CDR3 consists of 15 residues. Germline loops: CDR1 SEHNR, CDR2 FQNEAQ (reference sequence). The CDR3 sequence is CASSFSRGRDYGYTF. CDR3 DNA sequence: TGTGCCAGCAGCTTCAGCAGGGGCCGGGACTATGGCTACACCTTC.